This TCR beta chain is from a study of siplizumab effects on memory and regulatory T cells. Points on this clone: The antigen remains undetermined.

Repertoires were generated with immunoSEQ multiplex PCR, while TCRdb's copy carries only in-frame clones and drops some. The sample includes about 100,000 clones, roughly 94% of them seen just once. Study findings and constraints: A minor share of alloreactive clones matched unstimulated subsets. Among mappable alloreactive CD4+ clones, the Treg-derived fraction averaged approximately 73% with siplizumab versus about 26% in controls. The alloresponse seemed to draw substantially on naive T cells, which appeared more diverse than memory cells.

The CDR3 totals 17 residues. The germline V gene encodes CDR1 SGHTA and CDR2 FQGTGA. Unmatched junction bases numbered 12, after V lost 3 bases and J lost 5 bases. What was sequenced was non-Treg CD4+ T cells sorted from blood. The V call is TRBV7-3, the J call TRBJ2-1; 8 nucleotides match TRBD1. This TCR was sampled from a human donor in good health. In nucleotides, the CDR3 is TGTGCCAGCAGCTTCCGTTCCGGGACAGGCAACAACAATGAGCAGTTCTTC. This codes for CASSFRSGTGNNNEQFF.